The rows below give T cell receptor beta chains drawn from one sample of a study of cytomegalovirus exposure and HLA in healthy donors. Generated by immunoSEQ multiplex PCR, the TCRdb table keeps only in-frame clones and is missing some. The sample has 100,000 to 150,000 clones; around 68% are singletons. The source material was PBMCs. The receptor source for this set is a woman in her fifties or sixties in good health and CMV-seropositive. The CDR3 runs from the conserved cysteine through the conserved F or W. The D gene is left open where the match is weak. Clone size is not always given. Where it is, it says once, few, many or a class for expanded clones.

clone_size j_call d_call v_call cdr3_aa cdr3_nt
. TRBJ2-5 . TRBV5-1 CASSPLVQETQYF TGCGCCAGCAGCCCACTAGTACAAGAGACCCAGTACTTC
few TRBJ2-1 . TRBV7-2 CASSRLIGEEFF TGTGCCAGCAGCCGCTTAATCGGGGAGGAGTTCTTC
. TRBJ2-1 . TRBV19 CASSIEGGTFGPEQFF TGTGCCAGTAGTATAGAGGGGGGAACTTTTGGACCAGAGCAGTTCTTC
. TRBJ2-5 TRBD2 TRBV2 CASSEMEGLAARRYF TGTGCCAGCAGTGAGATGGAAGGACTAGCGGCCCGTCGGTACTTC
. TRBJ2-7 TRBD2 TRBV2 CASSEGEGLEQYF TGTGCCAGCAGTGAGGGGGAGGGGCTCGAGCAGTACTTC
. TRBJ2-1 TRBD2 TRBV4-1 CASSQDLELAGQNEQFF TGCGCCAGCAGCCAAGATCTAGAACTAGCGGGGCAAAATGAGCAGTTCTTC
. TRBJ1-2 TRBD1 TRBV10-1 CASSESCFRGPSYGHTF TGCGCCAGCAGTGAGTCGTGTTTTAGGGGGCCTAGCTATGGCCACACCTTC
. TRBJ2-3 . TRBV28 CASSLFSYTQYF TGTGCCAGCAGTTTATTCTCGTATACGCAGTATTTT
. TRBJ2-2 . TRBV10-3 CAISDPMHGNTGELFF TGTGCCATCAGTGACCCGATGCACGGGAACACCGGGGAGCTGTTTTTT
. TRBJ2-5 TRBD2 TRBV27 CASSPQLAAYQETQYF TGTGCCAGCAGTCCCCAACTAGCGGCGTACCAAGAGACCCAGTACTTC
. TRBJ2-7 . TRBV7-2 CASSLDLVTIEASPEQYF TGTGCCAGCAGCTTAGATCTCGTGACCATTGAGGCCTCTCCCGAGCAGTACTTC
. TRBJ2-3 TRBD2 TRBV7-2 CASRRMSSGRSANTQYF TGTGCCAGCAGACGGATGTCTAGCGGGAGAAGTGCGAATACGCAGTATTTT
few TRBJ2-7 TRBD2 TRBV6-5 CASSLLAGREQYF TGTGCCAGCAGTTTACTAGCGGGACGCGAGCAGTACTTC
. TRBJ1-1 . TRBV5-1 CASSLQGTEAFF TGCGCCAGCAGCTTACAGGGCACTGAAGCTTTCTTT
. TRBJ2-5 . TRBV4-1 CASSPGGSSLQETQYF TGCGCCAGCAGCCCGGGGGGCAGCAGCCTCCAAGAGACCCAGTACTTC
. TRBJ2-7 . TRBV14 CASSLGHYSYEQYF TGTGCCAGCAGCCTGGGACACTACTCCTACGAGCAGTACTTC
. TRBJ1-2 TRBD1 TRBV5-1 CASSSGQWGGYGYTF TGCGCCAGCAGCTCGGGACAGTGGGGAGGCTATGGCTACACCTTC
. TRBJ2-2 . TRBV4-3 CASSHSGQSGELFF TGCGCCAGCAGCCATTCCGGACAGTCCGGGGAGCTGTTTTTT
. TRBJ1-5 . TRBV9 CASSMDRDDQPQHF TGTGCCAGCAGTATGGACAGAGACGATCAGCCCCAGCATTTT
. TRBJ1-2 . TRBV27 CASSLKGGGVNNYGYTF TGTGCCAGCAGCCTGAAAGGGGGTGGAGTAAACAACTATGGCTACACCTTC
. TRBJ2-5 TRBD2 TRBV11-2 CASRESGRAQETQYF TGTGCCAGCAGAGAGAGCGGGAGGGCCCAAGAGACCCAGTACTTC